The clone carrying this T cell receptor beta chain came up a few times. Antigen: not known. The data derive from a study of cytomegalovirus exposure and HLA in healthy donors. Overall study: Most genotyped donors, approximately 81% of 398, had Caucasian-associated genetic ancestry.

Study-level points and caveats: Cytomegalovirus-associated TCR beta chains were listed, numbering some 180. The study assumed roughly uniform donor sequencing depth for presence/absence analyses.

With 60 Vbeta and 13 Jbeta primers, the PCR was carried out. TCRdb's copy holds only in-frame clones and misses some; the assay was immunoSEQ multiplex PCR. The sample lists under 150,000 clones; around 80% were seen once. V shed 6 bases, J shed 7 bases, and the junction held 6 bases outside the gene matches. The germline gives CDR1 MNHNY, CDR2 SVGAGI (reference sequence). The CDR3 has 14 amino acids. The TCR sequence derives from a boy younger than 10 in good health and CMV-seronegative. The chain couples TRBV6-6 to TRBJ2-1, with 10 bases aligning to TRBD1. Specimen: PBMCs. The CDR3 spells CASSFGQGGNEQFF. The CDR3 DNA reads TGTGCCAGCAGCTTTGGACAGGGGGGGAATGAGCAGTTCTTC.